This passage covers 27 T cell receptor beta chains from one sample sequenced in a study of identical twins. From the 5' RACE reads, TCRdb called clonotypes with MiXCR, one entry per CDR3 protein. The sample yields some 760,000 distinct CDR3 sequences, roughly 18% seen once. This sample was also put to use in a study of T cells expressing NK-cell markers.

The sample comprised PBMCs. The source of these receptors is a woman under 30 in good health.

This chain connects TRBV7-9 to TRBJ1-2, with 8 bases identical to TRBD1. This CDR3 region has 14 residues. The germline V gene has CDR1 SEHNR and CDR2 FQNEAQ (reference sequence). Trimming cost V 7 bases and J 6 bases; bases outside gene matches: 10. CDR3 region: CASITFGQGNGYTF. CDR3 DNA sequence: TGTGCCAGCATCACGTTCGGACAGGGTAATGGCTACACCTTC. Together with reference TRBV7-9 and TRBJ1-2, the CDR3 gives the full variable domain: DTGVSQNPRHKITKRGQNVTFRCDPISEHNRLYWYRQTLGQGPEFLTYFQNEAQLEKSRLLSDRFSAERPKGSFSTLEIQRTEQGDSAMYLCASITFGQGNGYTFGSGTRLTVV.

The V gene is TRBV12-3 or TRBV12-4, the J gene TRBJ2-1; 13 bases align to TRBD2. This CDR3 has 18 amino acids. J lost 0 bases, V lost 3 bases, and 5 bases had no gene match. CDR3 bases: TGTGCCAGCAGTTTGGGACTAGCGGGGCCTAGCTCCTACAATGAGCAGTTCTTC. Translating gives CASSLGLAGPSSYNEQFF.

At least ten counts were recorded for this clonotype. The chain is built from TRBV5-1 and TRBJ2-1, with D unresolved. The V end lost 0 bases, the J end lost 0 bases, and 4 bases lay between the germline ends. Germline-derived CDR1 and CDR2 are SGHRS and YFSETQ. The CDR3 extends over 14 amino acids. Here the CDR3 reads CASSLGNSYNEQFF. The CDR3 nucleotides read TGCGCCAGCAGCTTGGGAAACTCCTACAATGAGCAGTTCTTC.

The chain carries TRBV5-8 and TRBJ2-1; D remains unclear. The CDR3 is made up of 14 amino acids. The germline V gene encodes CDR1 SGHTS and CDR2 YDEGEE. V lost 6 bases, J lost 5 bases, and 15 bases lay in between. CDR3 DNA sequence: TGTGCCAGCACCCTGGGGTCGACGGACAATGAGCAGTTCTTC. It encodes CASTLGSTDNEQFF.

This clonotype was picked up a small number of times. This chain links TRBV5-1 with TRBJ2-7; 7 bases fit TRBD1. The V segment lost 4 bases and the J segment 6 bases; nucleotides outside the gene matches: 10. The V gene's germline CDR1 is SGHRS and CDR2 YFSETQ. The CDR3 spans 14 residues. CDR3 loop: CASSLDRFPIEQYF. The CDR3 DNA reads TGCGCCAGCAGCCTGGACAGGTTTCCTATCGAGCAGTACTTC.

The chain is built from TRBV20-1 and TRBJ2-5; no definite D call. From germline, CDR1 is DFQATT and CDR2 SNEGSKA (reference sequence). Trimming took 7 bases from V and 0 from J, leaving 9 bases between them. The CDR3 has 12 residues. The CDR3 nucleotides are TGCAGTGTCGACGAGTACCAAGAGACCCAGTACTTC. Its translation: CSVDEYQETQYF.

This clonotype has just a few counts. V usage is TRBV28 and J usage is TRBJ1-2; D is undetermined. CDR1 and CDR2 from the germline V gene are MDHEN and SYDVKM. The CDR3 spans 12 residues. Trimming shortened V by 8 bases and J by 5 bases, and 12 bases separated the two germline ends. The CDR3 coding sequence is TGTGCCAGCCGACGGCAAGATTATGGCTACACCTTC. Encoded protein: CASRRQDYGYTF.

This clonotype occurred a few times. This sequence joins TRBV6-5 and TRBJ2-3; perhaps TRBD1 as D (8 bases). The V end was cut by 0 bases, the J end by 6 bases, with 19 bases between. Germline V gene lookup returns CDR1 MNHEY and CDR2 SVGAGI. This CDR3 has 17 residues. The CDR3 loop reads CASSYSALQGGKDTQYF. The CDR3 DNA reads TGTGCCAGCAGTTACTCCGCTTTACAGGGGGGGAAGGATACGCAGTATTTT.

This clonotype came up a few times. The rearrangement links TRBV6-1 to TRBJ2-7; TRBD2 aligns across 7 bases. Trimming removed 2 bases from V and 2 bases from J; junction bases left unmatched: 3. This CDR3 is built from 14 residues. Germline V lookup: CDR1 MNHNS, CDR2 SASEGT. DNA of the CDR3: TGTGCCAGCAGTGAAAGAGGGACTACCTACGAGCAGTACTTC. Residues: CASSERGTTYEQYF.

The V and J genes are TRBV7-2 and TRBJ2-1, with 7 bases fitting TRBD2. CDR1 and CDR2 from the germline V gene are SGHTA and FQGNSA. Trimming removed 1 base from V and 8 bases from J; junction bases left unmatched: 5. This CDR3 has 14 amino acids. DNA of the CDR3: TGTGCCAGCAGCTTAGTCCGACTAGCCGATGAGCAGTTCTTC. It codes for CASSLVRLADEQFF.

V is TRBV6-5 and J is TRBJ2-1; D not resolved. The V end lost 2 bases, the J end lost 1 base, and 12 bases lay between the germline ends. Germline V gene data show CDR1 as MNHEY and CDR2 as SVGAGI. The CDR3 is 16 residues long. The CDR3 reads CASSYGLVGSYNEQFF. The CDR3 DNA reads TGTGCCAGCAGTTACGGCCTAGTAGGATCCTACAATGAGCAGTTCTTC.

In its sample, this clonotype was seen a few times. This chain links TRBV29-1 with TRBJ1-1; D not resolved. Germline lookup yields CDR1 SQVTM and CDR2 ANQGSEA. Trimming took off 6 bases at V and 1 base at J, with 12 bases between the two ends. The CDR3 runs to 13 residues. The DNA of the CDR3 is TGCAGCGTCTTGACGGCGACGAACACTGAAGCTTTCTTT. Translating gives CSVLTATNTEAFF.

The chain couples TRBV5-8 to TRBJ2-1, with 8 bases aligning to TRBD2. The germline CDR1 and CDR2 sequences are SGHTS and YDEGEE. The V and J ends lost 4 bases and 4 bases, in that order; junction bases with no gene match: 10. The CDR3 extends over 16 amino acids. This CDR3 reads CASSLGGASGYNEQFF. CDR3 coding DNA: TGTGCCAGCAGCCTTGGCGGGGCTAGCGGGTACAATGAGCAGTTCTTC. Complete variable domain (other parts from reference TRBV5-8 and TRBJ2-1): EAGVTQSPTHLIKTRGQQATLRCSPISGHTSVYWYQQALGLGLQFLLWYDEGEERNRGNFPPRFSGRQFPNYSSELNVNALELEDSALYLCASSLGGASGYNEQFFGPGTRLTVL.

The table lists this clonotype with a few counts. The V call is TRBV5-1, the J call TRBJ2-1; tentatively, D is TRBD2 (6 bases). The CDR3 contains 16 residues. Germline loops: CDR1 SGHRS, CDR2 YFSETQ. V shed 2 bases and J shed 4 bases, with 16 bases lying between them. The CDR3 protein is CASSFFSAGEYNEQFF. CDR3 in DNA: TGCGCCAGCAGCTTTTTTTCAGCGGGCGAATACAATGAGCAGTTCTTC. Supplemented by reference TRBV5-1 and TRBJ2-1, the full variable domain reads KAGVTQTPRYLIKTRGQQVTLSCSPISGHRSVSWYQQTPGQGLQFLFEYFSETQRNKGNFPGRFSGRQFSNSRSEMNVSTLELGDSALYLCASSFFSAGEYNEQFFGPGTRLTVL.

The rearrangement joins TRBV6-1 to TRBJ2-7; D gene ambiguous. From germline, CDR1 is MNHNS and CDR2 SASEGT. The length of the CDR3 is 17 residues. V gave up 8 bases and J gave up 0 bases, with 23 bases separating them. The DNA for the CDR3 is TGTGCCAGCCGCCACGGAAGTAGCTTCCAAAGCTCCTACGAGCAGTACTTC. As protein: CASRHGSSFQSSYEQYF.

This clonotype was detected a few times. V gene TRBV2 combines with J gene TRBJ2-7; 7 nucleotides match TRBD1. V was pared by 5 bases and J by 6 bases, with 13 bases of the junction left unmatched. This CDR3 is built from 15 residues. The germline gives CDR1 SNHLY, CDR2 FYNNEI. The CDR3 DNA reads TGTGCCAGCAGTAGCACGCCGGGACAGACGGGCGAGCAGTACTTC. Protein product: CASSSTPGQTGEQYF.

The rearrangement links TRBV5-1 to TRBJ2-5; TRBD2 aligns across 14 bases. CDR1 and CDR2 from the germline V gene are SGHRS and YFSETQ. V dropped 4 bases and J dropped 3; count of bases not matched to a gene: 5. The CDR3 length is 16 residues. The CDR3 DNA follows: TGCGCCAGCAGCGAGAGGACTAGCGGGGGGAAAGAGACCCAGTACTTC. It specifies CASSERTSGGKETQYF.

This chain's CDR3 is CASSVGGSGYEQYF. As DNA, the CDR3 is TGTGCCAGCAGTGTAGGGGGCAGCGGGTACGAGCAGTACTTC. V usage is TRBV25-1 and J usage is TRBJ2-7; D might be TRBD1 (7 bases). Between the trimmed V and J ends, which lost 4 bases and 4 bases, there was a span of 14 bases. The CDR3 sequence is 14 residues long. CDR1 is MGHDK, CDR2 SYGVNS, per germline.

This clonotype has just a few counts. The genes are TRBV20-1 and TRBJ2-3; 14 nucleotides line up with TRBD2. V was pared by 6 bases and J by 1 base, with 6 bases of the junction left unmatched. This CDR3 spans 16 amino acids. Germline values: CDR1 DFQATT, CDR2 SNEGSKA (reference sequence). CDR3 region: CSAPKTSGGGTDTQYF. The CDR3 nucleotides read TGCAGTGCCCCTAAGACTAGCGGGGGGGGCACAGATACGCAGTATTTT.

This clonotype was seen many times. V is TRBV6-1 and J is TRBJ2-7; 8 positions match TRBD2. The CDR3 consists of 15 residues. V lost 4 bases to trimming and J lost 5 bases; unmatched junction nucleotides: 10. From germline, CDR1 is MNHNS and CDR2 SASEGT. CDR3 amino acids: CASSVSGTSSDEQYF. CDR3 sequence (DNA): TGTGCCAGCAGTGTCTCAGGGACTAGTTCTGACGAGCAGTACTTC.

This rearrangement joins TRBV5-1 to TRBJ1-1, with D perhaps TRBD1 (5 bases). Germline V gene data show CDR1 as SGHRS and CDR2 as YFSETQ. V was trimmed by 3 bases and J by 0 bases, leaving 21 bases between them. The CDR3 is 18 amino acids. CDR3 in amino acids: CASSSSGGTHHLNTEAFF. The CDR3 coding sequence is TGCGCCAGCAGCTCATCGGGGGGGACTCACCATTTGAACACTGAAGCTTTCTTT.

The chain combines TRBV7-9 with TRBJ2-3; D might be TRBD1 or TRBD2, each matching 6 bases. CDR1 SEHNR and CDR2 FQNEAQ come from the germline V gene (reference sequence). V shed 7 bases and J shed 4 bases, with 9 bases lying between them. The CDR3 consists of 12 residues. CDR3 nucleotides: TGTGCCAGCAACAGGGAGGCAGATACGCAGTATTTT. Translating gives CASNREADTQYF.

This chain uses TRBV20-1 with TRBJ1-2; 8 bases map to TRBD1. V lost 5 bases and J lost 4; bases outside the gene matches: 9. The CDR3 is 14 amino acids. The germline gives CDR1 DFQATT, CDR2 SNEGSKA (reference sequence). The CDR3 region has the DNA TGCAGTGCTCCCACCCCAGGGACAGGCTATGGCTACACCTTC. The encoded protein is CSAPTPGTGYGYTF.

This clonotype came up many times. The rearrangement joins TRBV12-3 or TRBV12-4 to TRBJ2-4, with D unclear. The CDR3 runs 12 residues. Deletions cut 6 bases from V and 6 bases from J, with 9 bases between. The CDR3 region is CASSLRLNIQYF. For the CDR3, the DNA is TGTGCCAGCAGCCTTCGGTTAAACATTCAGTACTTC.

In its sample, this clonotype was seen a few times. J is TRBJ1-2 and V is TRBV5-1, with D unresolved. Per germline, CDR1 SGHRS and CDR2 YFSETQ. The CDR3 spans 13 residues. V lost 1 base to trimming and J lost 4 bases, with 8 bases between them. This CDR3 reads CASSLSAIYGYTF. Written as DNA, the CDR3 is TGCGCCAGCAGCTTGAGCGCGATCTATGGCTACACCTTC.

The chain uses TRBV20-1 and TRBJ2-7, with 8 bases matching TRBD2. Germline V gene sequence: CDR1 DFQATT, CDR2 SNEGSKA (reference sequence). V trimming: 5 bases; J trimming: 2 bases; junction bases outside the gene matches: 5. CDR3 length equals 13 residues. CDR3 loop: CSAGDGRAYEQYF. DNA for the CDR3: TGCAGTGCTGGGGACGGGAGGGCCTACGAGCAGTACTTC.

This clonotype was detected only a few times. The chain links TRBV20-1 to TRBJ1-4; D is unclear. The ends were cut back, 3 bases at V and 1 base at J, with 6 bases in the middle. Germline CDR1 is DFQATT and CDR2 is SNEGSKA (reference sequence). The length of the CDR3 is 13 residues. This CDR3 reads CSASGQTNEKLFF. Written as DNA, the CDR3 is TGCAGTGCTAGCGGGCAAACTAATGAAAAACTGTTTTTT.